The count of the clone carrying this T cell receptor (beta chain) is one. Primers: 60 Vbeta forward and 13 Jbeta reverse. Profiling relied on immunoSEQ multiplex PCR, and the TCRdb table lists in-frame clones only, not all of them. The data contain fewer than 250,000 clones, about 83% of them seen just once; the ten biggest clones take up over 1.1%. This sample stems from a study of cytomegalovirus exposure and HLA in healthy donors. Trimming took 3 bases from V and 4 from J, leaving 16 bases between them. The CDR3 is made up of 16 amino acids. CDR1 and CDR2 from the germline V gene are LNHDA and SQIVND (reference sequence).

What was sequenced was PBMCs. V is TRBV19 and J is TRBJ1-3; D ambiguous. This receptor was obtained from a girl between 10 and 17 years old in good health and CMV-seronegative. Here the CDR3 reads CASSIRTANRGNTIYF. CDR3 nucleotide sequence: TGTGCCAGTAGTATTAGGACTGCGAATCGAGGAAACACCATATATTTT.